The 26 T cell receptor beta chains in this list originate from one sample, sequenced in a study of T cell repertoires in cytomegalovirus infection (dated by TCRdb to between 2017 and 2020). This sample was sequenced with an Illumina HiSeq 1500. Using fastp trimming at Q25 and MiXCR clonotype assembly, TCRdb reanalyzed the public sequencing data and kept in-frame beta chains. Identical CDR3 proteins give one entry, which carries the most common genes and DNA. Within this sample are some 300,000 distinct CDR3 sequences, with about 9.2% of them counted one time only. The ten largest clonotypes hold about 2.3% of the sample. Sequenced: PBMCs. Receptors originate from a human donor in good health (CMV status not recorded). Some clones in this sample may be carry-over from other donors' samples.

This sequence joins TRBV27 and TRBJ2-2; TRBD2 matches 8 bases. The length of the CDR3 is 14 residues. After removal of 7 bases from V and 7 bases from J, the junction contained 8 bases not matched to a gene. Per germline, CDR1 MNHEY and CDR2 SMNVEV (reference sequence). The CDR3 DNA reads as TGTGCCAGCACCACGGGGGGGCTGGTCGGGGAGCTGTTTTTT. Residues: CASTTGGLVGELFF.

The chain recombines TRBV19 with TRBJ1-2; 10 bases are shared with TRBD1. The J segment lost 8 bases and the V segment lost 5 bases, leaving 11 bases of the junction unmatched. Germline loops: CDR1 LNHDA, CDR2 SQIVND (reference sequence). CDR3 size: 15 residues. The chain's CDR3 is CASSWIVGTGDGYTF. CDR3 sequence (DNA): TGTGCCAGTAGTTGGATCGTCGGGACAGGGGACGGCTACACCTTC.

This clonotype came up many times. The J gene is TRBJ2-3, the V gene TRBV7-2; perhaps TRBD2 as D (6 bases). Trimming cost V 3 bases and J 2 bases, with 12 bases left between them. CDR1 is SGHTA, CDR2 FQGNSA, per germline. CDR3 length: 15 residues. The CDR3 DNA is TGTGCCAGCAGCTTCGGGGGTTATGACACAGATACGCAGTATTTT. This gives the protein CASSFGGYDTDTQYF. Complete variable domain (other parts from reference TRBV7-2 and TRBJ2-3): GAGVSQSPSNKVTEKGKDVELRCDPISGHTALYWYRQSLGQGLEFLIYFQGNSAPDKSGLPSDRFSAERTGGSVSTLTIQRTQQEDSAVYLCASSFGGYDTDTQYFGPGTRLTVL.

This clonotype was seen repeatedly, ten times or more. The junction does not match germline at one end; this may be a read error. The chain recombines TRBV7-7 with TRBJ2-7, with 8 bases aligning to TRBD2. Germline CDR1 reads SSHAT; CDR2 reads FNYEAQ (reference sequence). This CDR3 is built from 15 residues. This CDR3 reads CASSSSPGGIGEQYF. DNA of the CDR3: TGTGCTAGCAGCTCCTCCCCGGGGGGGATTGGGGAGCAGTACTTC. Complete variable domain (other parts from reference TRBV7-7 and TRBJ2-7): GAGVSQSPRYKVTKRGQDVTLRCDPISSHATLYWYQQALGQGPEFLTYFNYEAQPDKSGLPSDRFSAERPEGSISTLTIQRTEQRDSAMYRCASSSSPGGIGEQYFGPGTRLTVT.

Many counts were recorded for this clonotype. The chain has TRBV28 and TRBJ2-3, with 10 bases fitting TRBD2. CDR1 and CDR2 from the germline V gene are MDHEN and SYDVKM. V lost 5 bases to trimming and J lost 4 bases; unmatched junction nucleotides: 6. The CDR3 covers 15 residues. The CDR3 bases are TGTGCCAGCAGTCCCCCCAGCGGGGGGGCAGATACGCAGTATTTT. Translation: CASSPPSGGADTQYF.

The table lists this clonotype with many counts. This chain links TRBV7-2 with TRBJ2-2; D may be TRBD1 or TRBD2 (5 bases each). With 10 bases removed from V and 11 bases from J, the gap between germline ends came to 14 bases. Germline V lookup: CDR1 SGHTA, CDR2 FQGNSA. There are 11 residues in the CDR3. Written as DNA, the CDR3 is TGTGCCACCGGGCCGGGGACCGAGCTGTTTTTT. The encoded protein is CATGPGTELFF.

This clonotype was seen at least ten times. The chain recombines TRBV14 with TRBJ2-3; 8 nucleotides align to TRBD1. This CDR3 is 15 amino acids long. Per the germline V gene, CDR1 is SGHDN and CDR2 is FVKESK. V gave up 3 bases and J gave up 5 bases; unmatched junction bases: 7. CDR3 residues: CASSHTGGFRDTQYF. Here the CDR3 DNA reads TGTGCCAGCAGCCACACAGGGGGATTCAGAGATACGCAGTATTTT.

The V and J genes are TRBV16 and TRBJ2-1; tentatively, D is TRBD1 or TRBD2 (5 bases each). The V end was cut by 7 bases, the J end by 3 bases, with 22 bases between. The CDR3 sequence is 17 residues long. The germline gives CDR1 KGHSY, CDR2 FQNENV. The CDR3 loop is CASTPPPGTRDYNEQFF. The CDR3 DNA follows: TGTGCCAGCACCCCACCCCCCGGGACCCGGGACTACAATGAGCAGTTCTTC.

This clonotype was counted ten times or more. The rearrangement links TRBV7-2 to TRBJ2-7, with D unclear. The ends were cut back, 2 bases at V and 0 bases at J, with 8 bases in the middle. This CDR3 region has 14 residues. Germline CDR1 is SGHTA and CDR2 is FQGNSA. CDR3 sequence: CASSLRTDSYEQYF. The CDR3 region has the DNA TGTGCCAGCAGCTTACGGACGGACTCCTACGAGCAGTACTTC.

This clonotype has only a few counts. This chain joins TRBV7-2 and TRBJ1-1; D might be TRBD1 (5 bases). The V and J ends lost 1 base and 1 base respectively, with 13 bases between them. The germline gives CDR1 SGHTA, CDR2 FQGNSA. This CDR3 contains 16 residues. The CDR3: CASSLGFGTKNTEAFF. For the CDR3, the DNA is TGTGCCAGCAGCTTAGGTTTCGGGACGAAGAACACTGAAGCTTTCTTT.

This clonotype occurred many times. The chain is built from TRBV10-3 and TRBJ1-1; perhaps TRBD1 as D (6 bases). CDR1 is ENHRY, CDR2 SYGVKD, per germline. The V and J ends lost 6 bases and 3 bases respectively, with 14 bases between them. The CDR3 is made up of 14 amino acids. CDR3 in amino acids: CAIRVAGEDTEAFF. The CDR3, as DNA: TGTGCCATCAGGGTGGCAGGGGAGGACACTGAAGCTTTCTTT.

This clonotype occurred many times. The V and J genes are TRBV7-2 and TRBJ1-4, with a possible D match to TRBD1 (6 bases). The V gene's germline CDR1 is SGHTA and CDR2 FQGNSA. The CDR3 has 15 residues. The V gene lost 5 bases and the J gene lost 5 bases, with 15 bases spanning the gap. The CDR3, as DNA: TGTGCCAGCAGCGCTACGCAGGGGTGGAATGAAAAACTGTTTTTT. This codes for CASSATQGWNEKLFF.

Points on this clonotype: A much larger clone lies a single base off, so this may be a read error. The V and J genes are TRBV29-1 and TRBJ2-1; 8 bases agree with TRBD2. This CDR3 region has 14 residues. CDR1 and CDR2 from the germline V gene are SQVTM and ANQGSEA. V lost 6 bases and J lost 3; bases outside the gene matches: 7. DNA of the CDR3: TGCAGCGTGTATCCGGGACTAGACTACAATGAGCAGTTCTTC. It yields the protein CSVYPGLDYNEQFF.

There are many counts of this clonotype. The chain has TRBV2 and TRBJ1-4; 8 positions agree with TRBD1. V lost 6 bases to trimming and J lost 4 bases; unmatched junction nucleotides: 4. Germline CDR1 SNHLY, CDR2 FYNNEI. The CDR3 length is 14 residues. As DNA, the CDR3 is TGTGCCAGCAGCTGGACAGGGATTAATGAAAAACTGTTTTTT. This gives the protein CASSWTGINEKLFF.

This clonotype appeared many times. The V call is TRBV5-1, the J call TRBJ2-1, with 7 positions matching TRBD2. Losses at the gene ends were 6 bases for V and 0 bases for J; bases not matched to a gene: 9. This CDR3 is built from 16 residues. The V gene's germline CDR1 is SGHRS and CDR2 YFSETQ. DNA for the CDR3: TGCGCCAGCACCGAAGGTGGCGGGGGCTCCTACAATGAGCAGTTCTTC. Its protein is CASTEGGGGSYNEQFF.

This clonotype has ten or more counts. The CDR3 is CSVEGVPSYNEQFF. The CDR3, as DNA: TGCAGCGTTGAAGGAGTTCCCTCCTACAATGAGCAGTTCTTC. The chain employs TRBV29-1 and TRBJ2-1; no reliable D call. The CDR3 contains 14 residues. CDR1 and CDR2 (germline): SQVTM, ANQGSEA. Trimming took off 1 base at V and 0 bases at J, with 7 bases between the two ends.

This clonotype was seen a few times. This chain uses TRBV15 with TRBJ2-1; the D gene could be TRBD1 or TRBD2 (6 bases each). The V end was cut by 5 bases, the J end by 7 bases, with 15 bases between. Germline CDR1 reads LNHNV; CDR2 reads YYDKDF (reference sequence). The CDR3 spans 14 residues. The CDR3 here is CATSGGGRGNEQFF. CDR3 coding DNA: TGTGCCACCAGCGGAGGGGGGCGCGGTAATGAGCAGTTCTTC.

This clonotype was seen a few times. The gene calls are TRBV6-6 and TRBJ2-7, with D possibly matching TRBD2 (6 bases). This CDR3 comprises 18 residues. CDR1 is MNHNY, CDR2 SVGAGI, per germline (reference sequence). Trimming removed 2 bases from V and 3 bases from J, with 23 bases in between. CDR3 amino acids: CASSYGRTTSGTLYEQYV. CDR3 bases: TGTGCCAGCAGTTACGGGAGGACCACCTCCGGGACTCTCTACGAGCAGTACGTC.

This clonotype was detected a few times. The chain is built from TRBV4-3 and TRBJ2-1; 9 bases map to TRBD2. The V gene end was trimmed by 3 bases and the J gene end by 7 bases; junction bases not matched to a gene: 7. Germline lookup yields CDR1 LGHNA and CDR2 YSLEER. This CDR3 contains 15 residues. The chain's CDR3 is CASSQRAGGPNEQFF. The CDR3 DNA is TGCGCCAGCAGCCAGAGGGCGGGGGGGCCGAATGAGCAGTTCTTC.

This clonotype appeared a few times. The CDR3 sequence is CAISEAGQRPSYEQYF. CDR3 DNA: TGTGCCATCAGTGAGGCGGGACAGAGACCCTCCTACGAGCAGTACTTC. The V gene is TRBV10-3, the J gene TRBJ2-7; TRBD1 is a possible D gene (7 bases). Germline CDR1 ENHRY, CDR2 SYGVKD. This CDR3 has 16 residues. V was shortened by 2 bases and J by 0 bases, with 14 bases between the two germline ends.

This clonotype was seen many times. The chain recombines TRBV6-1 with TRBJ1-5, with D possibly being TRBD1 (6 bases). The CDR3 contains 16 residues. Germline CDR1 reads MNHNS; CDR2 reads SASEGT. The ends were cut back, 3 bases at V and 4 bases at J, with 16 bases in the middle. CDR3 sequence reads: CASSDISLGQNQPQHF. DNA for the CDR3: TGTGCCAGCAGTGACATTTCTCTCGGACAGAATCAGCCCCAGCATTTT.

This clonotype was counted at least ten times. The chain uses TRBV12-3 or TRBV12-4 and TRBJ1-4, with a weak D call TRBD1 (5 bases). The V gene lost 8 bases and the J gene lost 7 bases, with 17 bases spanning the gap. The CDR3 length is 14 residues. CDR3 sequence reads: CASGGGSIGEKLFF. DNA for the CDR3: TGTGCCAGCGGCGGGGGATCGATTGGTGAAAAACTGTTTTTT.

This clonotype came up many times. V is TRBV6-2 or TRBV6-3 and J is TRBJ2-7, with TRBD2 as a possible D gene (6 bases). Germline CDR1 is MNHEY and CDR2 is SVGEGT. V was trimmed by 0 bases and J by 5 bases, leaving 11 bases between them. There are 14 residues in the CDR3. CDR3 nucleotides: TGTGCCAGCAGTTACTCGGACGGGGGTAACGAGCAGTACGTC. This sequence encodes CASSYSDGGNEQYV.

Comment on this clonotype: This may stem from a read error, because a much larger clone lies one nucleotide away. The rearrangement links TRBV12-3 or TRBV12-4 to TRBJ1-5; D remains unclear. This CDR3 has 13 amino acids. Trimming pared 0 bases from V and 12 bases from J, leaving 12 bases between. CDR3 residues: CASSLAGSVRQHF. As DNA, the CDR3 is TGTGCCAGCAGTTTAGCAGGGTCAGTGCGCCAGCATTTT.

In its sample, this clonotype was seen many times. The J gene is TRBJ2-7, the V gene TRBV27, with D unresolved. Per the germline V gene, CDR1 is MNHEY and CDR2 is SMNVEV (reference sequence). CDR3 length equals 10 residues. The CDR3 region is CEKVFYEQYV. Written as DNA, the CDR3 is TGTGAAAAGGTTTTCTACGAGCAGTACGTC.

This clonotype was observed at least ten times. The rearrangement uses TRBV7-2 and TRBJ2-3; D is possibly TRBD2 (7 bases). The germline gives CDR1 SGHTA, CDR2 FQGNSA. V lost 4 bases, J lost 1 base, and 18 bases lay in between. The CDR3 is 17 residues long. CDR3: CASSYKGGAYRTDTQYF. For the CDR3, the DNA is TGTGCCAGCAGCTATAAGGGGGGGGCGTATCGCACAGATACGCAGTATTTT.